The 20 T cell receptor beta chains below come from one sample, sequenced in a study of human T cells and chemical hapten exposure. Time point indicated: pre-sensitization, week 0. Treatment given: therapeutic diphenylcyclopropenone sensitization with weekly scalp DPC. TCRdb analysed the RACE reads with MiXCR anew, one entry per CDR3 protein. Here the sample spans roughly 260,000 distinct CDR3 sequences, about 9% being singletons. Sequences were derived from whole blood, sampled in connection with sensitization to the hapten diphenylcyclopropenone (DPC). These TCRs come from a woman in her 40s with alopecia areata. Some clones in this sample may be carry-over from other donors' samples.

The chain employs TRBV28 and TRBJ1-2, with a tentative D call TRBD1 (6 bases). From germline, CDR1 is MDHEN and CDR2 SYDVKM. This CDR3 spans 13 amino acids. Between the trimmed V and J ends, which lost 7 bases and 2 bases, there was a span of 11 bases. This CDR3 reads CASNPGANYGYTF. Here the CDR3 DNA reads TGTGCCAGCAACCCAGGGGCGAACTATGGCTACACCTTC.

This chain connects TRBV20-1 to TRBJ2-1; 11 positions match TRBD2. This CDR3 contains 15 residues. With V trimmed by 5 bases and J by 4 bases, 7 bases remained unmatched. Germline values: CDR1 DFQATT, CDR2 SNEGSKA (reference sequence). The CDR3 sequence: CSAPRGLADYNEQFF. The CDR3 bases are TGCAGTGCTCCACGGGGACTAGCGGATTACAATGAGCAGTTCTTC.

This clonotype was seen ten or more times. V is TRBV6-6 and J is TRBJ2-7, with 10 bases lining up with TRBD2. Germline-derived CDR1 and CDR2 are MNHNY and SVGAGI (reference sequence). This CDR3 is 14 amino acids long. V trimming: 6 bases; J trimming: 3 bases; junction bases outside the gene matches: 5. The CDR3 DNA follows: TGTGCCAGCAGAGAAGCGGGAGGGAGCTACGAGCAGTACTTC. It translates to CASREAGGSYEQYF.

There are a few counts of this clonotype. The chain carries TRBV7-9 and TRBJ2-3, with TRBD2 identical over 8 bases. With 6 bases clipped from V and 4 bases from J, the junction kept 6 bases outside the gene matches. The CDR3 sequence is 14 residues long. Germline V gene data show CDR1 as SEHNR and CDR2 as FQNEAQ (reference sequence). CDR3 amino acids: CASRGAGVSDTQYF. DNA of the CDR3: TGTGCCAGCAGGGGAGCGGGAGTTTCAGATACGCAGTATTTT.

In its sample, this clonotype was seen a few times. This rearrangement joins TRBV14 to TRBJ2-7; D gene uncertain. V shed 11 bases and J shed 3 bases, with 14 bases lying between them. CDR3 length: 12 amino acids. CDR1 and CDR2 (germline): SGHDN, FVKESK. CDR3 sequence reads: CASSVGSYEQYF. For the CDR3, the DNA is TGTGCCTCCAGCGTGGGCAGCTACGAGCAGTACTTC. The full variable domain, with the rest looked up from reference TRBV14 and TRBJ2-7, is EAGVTQFPSHSVIEKGQTVTLRCDPISGHDNLYWYRRVMGKEIKFLLHFVKESKQDESGMPNNRFLAERTGGTYSTLKVQPAELEDSGVYFCASSVGSYEQYFGPGTRLTVT.

V is TRBV20-1 and J is TRBJ2-3, with TRBD2 identical over 9 bases. Germline values: CDR1 DFQATT, CDR2 SNEGSKA (reference sequence). The CDR3 is 15 residues long. After removal of 5 bases from V and 0 bases from J, the junction contained 6 bases not matched to a gene. In nucleotides, the CDR3 is TGCAGTGCTCTTCCGCTAGCGGGGAGCACAGATACGCAGTATTTT. This sequence encodes CSALPLAGSTDTQYF.

The chain links TRBV27 to TRBJ1-1, with a tentative D call TRBD1 (5 bases). V was cut by 6 bases and J by 4 bases, with 15 bases left in between. Germline CDR1 is MNHEY and CDR2 is SMNVEV (reference sequence). The CDR3 runs to 14 residues. In DNA form, the CDR3 reads TGTGCCAGCAGGGGGGACCTTCGGGGCACTGAAGCTTTCTTT. Protein product: CASRGDLRGTEAFF.

This clonotype has at least ten counts. The genes are TRBV4-1 and TRBJ1-1, with no clear D. Germline V gene lookup returns CDR1 MGHRA and CDR2 YSYEKL. The CDR3 contains 11 residues. Trimming cost V 1 base and J 11 bases, with 8 bases left between them. The CDR3 is CASSQVGRAFF. For the CDR3, the DNA is TGCGCCAGCAGCCAAGTTGGGCGGGCTTTCTTT.

This clonotype appeared many times. The chain joins TRBV5-1 to TRBJ2-1, with a tentative D call TRBD1 (6 bases). V lost 5 bases and J lost 4, with 13 bases in between. This CDR3 has 14 amino acids. CDR1 is SGHRS, CDR2 YFSETQ, per germline. The CDR3 spells CASSTGTGYNEQFF. In nucleotides, the CDR3 is TGCGCCAGCAGTACAGGGACCGGATACAATGAGCAGTTCTTC. The complete variable domain, with remaining parts taken from reference TRBV5-1 and TRBJ2-1, reads KAGVTQTPRYLIKTRGQQVTLSCSPISGHRSVSWYQQTPGQGLQFLFEYFSETQRNKGNFPGRFSGRQFSNSRSEMNVSTLELGDSALYLCASSTGTGYNEQFFGPGTRLTVL.

This clonotype was counted only a few times. The genes are TRBV5-6 and TRBJ1-6; no clear D. Germline V gives CDR1 SGHDT, CDR2 YYEEEE. The length of the CDR3 is 16 residues. V shed 0 bases and J shed 9 bases, with 16 bases lying between them. For the CDR3, the DNA is TGTGCCAGCAGCTTGGTCGGCAGGACTGGGAGTTCACCCCTCCACTTT. It codes for CASSLVGRTGSSPLHF.

The chain has TRBV10-3 and TRBJ2-1; 8 positions agree with TRBD1. The CDR3 has 15 residues. Germline assignment: CDR1 ENHRY and CDR2 SYGVKD. Trimming at V came to 6 bases and at J to 4 bases, leaving 8 bases not matched to a gene. The CDR3 is CAISPTGTGYNEQFF. The DNA for the CDR3 is TGTGCCATCAGCCCCACGGGGACAGGATACAATGAGCAGTTCTTC.

This clonotype was recorded at least ten times. The chain uses TRBV2 and TRBJ2-5, with D perhaps TRBD1 (5 bases). Looked up from germline, CDR1 is SNHLY and CDR2 is FYNNEI. V gave up 7 bases and J gave up 1 base, with 16 bases separating them. The CDR3 consists of 15 residues. CDR3 residues: CASIAREGAQETQYF. The CDR3 region has the DNA TGTGCCAGCATAGCCAGGGAAGGGGCCCAAGAGACCCAGTACTTC.

This clonotype was detected a few times. The rearrangement joins TRBV20-1 to TRBJ1-4; D gene uncertain. CDR1 and CDR2 from the germline V gene are DFQATT and SNEGSKA (reference sequence). V was cut by 4 bases and J by 6 bases, with 9 bases left in between. There are 12 residues in the CDR3. CDR3 sequence: CSANRVHEKLFF. CDR3 coding DNA: TGCAGTGCTAATCGGGTACATGAAAAACTGTTTTTT.

This clonotype was detected a few times. The chain combines TRBV10-3 with TRBJ2-4; D unclear. Germline V gives CDR1 ENHRY, CDR2 SYGVKD. Trimming removed 9 bases at V and 2 bases at J, with 17 bases between. The CDR3 runs 15 residues. The CDR3 loop reads CAIVGSESSKNIQYF. DNA of the CDR3: TGTGCCATTGTTGGGTCAGAGTCTTCCAAAAACATTCAGTACTTC.

A note on this clonotype: The junction differs from germline at one of its ends, possibly a read error. The rearrangement links TRBV28 to TRBJ1-2; possibly TRBD1 for D (5 bases). The CDR3 has 11 residues. CDR1 is MDHEN and CDR2 is SYDVKM in the germline V gene. This CDR3 reads CASSLAGLSAF. The CDR3 DNA is TGTGCCAGCAGTTTGGCAGGGCTGTCTGCCTTC.

The chain uses TRBV7-3 and TRBJ2-2; 8 positions agree with TRBD1. Germline V gene data show CDR1 as SGHTA and CDR2 as FQGTGA. This CDR3 region has 18 residues. Trimming cost V 0 bases and J 0 bases; bases outside gene matches: 6. The CDR3 DNA sequence: TGTGCCAGCAGCTTAACTGGGACAGGCCCCCCGAACACCGGGGAGCTGTTTTTT. It yields the protein CASSLTGTGPPNTGELFF.

This clonotype was counted at least ten times. At one boundary the junction diverges from the germline segment, which might be a read error. The chain employs TRBV5-1 and TRBJ2-3; the D is unclear. Germline V CDR1 and CDR2: SGHRS, YFSETQ. CDR3 size: 12 residues. CDR3 in amino acids: CASSQSTDTQYF. The CDR3 DNA sequence: TGTGCCAGCAGCCAAAGCACAGATACGCAGTATTTT.

This clonotype was picked up a small number of times. The chain's CDR3 is CASSHTLAGGTDTQYF. The CDR3 region has the DNA TGTGCCAGCAGTCACACGTTAGCGGGAGGGACAGATACGCAGTATTTT. J is TRBJ2-3 and V is TRBV28, with 11 bases fitting TRBD2. CDR1 and CDR2 (germline): MDHEN, SYDVKM. This CDR3 spans 16 amino acids. V shed 5 bases, J shed 3 bases, and the junction held 7 bases outside the gene matches.

The chain is built from TRBV28 and TRBJ2-1; 8 bases agree with TRBD2. Trimming took 11 bases from V and 7 from J; bases not matched to a gene: 13. The CDR3 is made up of 14 amino acids. CDR1 is MDHEN and CDR2 is SYDVKM in the germline V gene. The CDR3 DNA sequence: TGTGCCTCGGCGGGAGGCGGCAGGTTAAATGAGCAGTTCTTC. Amino acid sequence: CASAGGGRLNEQFF.

This clonotype was recorded many times. J is TRBJ2-3 and V is TRBV3-1; D is undetermined. This CDR3 has 11 residues. CDR1 and CDR2 from the germline V gene are LGHDT and YNNKEL (reference sequence). Trimming left V 1 base short and J 6 bases short, with 2 bases between. The CDR3 region is CASSQGDTQYF. The CDR3 nucleotides are TGTGCCAGCAGCCAAGGGGATACGCAGTATTTT.